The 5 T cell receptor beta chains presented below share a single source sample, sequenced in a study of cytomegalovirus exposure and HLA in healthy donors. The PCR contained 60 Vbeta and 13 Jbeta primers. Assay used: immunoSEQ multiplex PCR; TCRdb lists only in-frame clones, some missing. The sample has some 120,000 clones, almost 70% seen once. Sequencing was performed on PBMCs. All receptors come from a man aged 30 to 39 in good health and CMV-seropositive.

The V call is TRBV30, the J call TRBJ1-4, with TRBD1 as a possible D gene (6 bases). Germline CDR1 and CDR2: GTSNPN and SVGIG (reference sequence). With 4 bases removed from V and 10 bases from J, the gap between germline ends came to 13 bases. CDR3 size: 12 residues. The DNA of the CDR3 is TGTGCCTGGACCCGGGGGGGGCGAAAACTGTTTTTT. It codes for CAWTRGGRKLFF.

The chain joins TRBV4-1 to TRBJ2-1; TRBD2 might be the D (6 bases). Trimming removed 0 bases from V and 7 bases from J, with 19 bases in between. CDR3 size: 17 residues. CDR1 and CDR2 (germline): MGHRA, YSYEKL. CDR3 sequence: CASSQDWGGGTWNEQFF. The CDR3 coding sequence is TGCGCCAGCAGCCAAGATTGGGGCGGCGGGACTTGGAATGAGCAGTTCTTC.

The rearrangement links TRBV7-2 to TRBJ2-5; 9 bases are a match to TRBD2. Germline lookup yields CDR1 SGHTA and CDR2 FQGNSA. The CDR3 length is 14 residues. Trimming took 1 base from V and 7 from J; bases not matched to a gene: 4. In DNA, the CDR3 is TGTGCCAGCAGCTTAGGTAGCGGGGGCCGGACCCAGTACTTC. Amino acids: CASSLGSGGRTQYF.

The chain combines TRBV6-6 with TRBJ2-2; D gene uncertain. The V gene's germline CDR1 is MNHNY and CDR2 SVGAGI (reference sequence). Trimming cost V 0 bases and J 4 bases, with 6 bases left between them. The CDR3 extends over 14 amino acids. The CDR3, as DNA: TGTGCCAGCAGTTACTCGTTCGGCACCGGGGAGCTGTTTTTT. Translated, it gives CASSYSFGTGELFF.

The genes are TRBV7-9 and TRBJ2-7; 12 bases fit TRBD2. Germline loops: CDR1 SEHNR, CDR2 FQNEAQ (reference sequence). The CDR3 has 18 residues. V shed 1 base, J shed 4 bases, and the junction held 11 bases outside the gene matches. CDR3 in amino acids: CASSLGRSGLAGTYEQYV. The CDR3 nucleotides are TGTGCCAGCAGCTTAGGTCGTTCGGGACTAGCGGGTACTTACGAGCAGTACGTC.